The rows below give T cell receptor beta chains drawn from one sample of a study of blood T cell repertoires in COVID-19. Clones were sequenced by immunoSEQ multiplex PCR, and TCRdb holds only the in-frame ones, with some missing. Seen here are about 68,000 clones, 84% observed once, and the top ten hold 8.8%. The sequenced sample was peripheral blood. Source of these receptors: a man aged 45 to 65 with active COVID-19. Each CDR3 is given with its conserved first and last residue. A D gene is named only where the DNA matches it firmly. Not all rows give a size; the values are once, few, many and, for expanded clones, a class.

d_gene | j_gene | v_gene | abundance | CDR3aa | CDR3nt
. | TRBJ2-3 | TRBV7-2 | . | CASSKPSEASTDTQYF | TGTGCCAGCAGCAAACCGTCGGAAGCGTCCACAGATACGCAGTATTTT
TRBD1 | TRBJ1-3 | TRBV5-1 | few | CASSPGDRGNTIYF | TGCGCCAGCAGCCCTGGGGACAGGGGAAACACCATATATTTT
. | TRBJ1-5 | TRBV4-1 | . | CASRAPGEPQHF | TGCGCCAGCAGGGCCCCCGGGGAGCCCCAGCATTTT
. | TRBJ1-2 | TRBV6-5 | . | CATPGRSLYGYTF | TGTGCCACCCCAGGCAGGTCCCTCTATGGCTACACCTTC
TRBD1 | TRBJ2-1 | TRBV6-4 | few | CASSVDRGDEQFF | TGTGCCAGCAGTGTAGACAGGGGAGATGAGCAGTTCTTC
. | TRBJ1-6 | TRBV4-1 | few | CASSHGEESPLHF | TGCGCCAGCAGCCACGGGGAGGAGTCACCCCTCCACTTT
. | TRBJ2-7 | TRBV9 | once | CASSAEDSSYEQYF | TGTGCCAGCAGCGCGGAAGACAGCTCCTACGAGCAGTACTTC
. | TRBJ1-6 | TRBV27 | few | CARSTGGSYNSPLHF | TGTGCCAGATCGACCGGGGGGTCCTATAATTCACCCCTCCACTTT
TRBD1 | TRBJ1-1 | TRBV10-3 | . | CAISDRGRSSAFF | TGTGCCATCAGCGACAGGGGTCGCAGCTCGGCTTTCTTT
TRBD2 | TRBJ2-1 | TRBV7-9 | few | CASSLGLAGVDNEQFF | TGTGCCAGCAGCTTAGGACTAGCGGGGGTCGACAATGAGCAGTTCTTC
. | TRBJ2-7 | TRBV11-3 | . | CASSLTGEQYF | TGTGCCAGCAGCTTAACCGGCGAGCAGTACTTC
. | TRBJ2-5 | TRBV5-4 | . | CASSLTRTNQETQYF | TGTGCCAGCAGCTTGACGCGGACAAACCAAGAGACCCAGTACTTC
TRBD1 | TRBJ2-1 | TRBV12-3/TRBV12-4 | . | CASSYGQGVEFF | TGTGCCAGCAGTTATGGACAGGGGGTGGAGTTCTTC
. | TRBJ1-4 | TRBV4-2 | . | CASSLNQGFNEKLFF | TGTGCCAGCAGCCTCAACCAGGGATTTAATGAAAAACTGTTTTTT
TRBD1 | TRBJ1-6 | TRBV5-1 | . | CASSKDPTGRDSPLHF | TGCGCCAGCAGCAAAGACCCGACAGGGCGGGATTCACCCCTCCACTTT
TRBD1 | TRBJ1-6 | TRBV18 | . | CASGLRDRDSPLHF | TGTGCCAGTGGACTCCGGGACAGGGATTCACCCCTCCACTTT
TRBD1 | TRBJ1-2 | TRBV7-9 | . | CASSATDRGLSGYTF | TGTGCCAGCAGCGCCACCGACAGGGGGTTGAGTGGCTACACCTTC
. | TRBJ2-7 | TRBV10-2 | . | CASSDSYEQYF | TGCGCCAGCAGTGACAGCTACGAGCAGTACTTC
TRBD1 | TRBJ2-7 | TRBV7-9 | . | CASSLARGTGEQYF | TGTGCCAGCAGCTTGGCCAGGGGGACCGGCGAGCAGTACTTC
TRBD1 | TRBJ2-7 | TRBV7-2 | . | CASSADRASYEQYF | TGTGCCAGCAGCGCCGACAGGGCCTCCTACGAGCAGTACTTC
TRBD2 | TRBJ2-2 | TRBV4-3 | . | CASSQGRGANTGELFF | TGCGCCAGCAGCCAAGGGCGGGGGGCGAACACCGGGGAGCTGTTTTTT
TRBD2 | TRBJ2-7 | TRBV5-1 | . | CASSFLAGEESYEQYF | TGCGCCAGCAGCTTCCTAGCGGGGGAGGAATCCTACGAGCAGTACTTC
. | TRBJ2-5 | TRBV7-2 | . | CASSWRGIQETQYF | TGTGCCAGCAGCTGGCGCGGCATCCAAGAGACCCAGTACTTC
. | TRBJ1-6 | TRBV11-2 | . | CASSPNRVGSPLHF | TGTGCCAGCAGCCCTAACAGGGTTGGATCACCCCTCCACTTT
. | TRBJ2-3 | TRBV12-3/TRBV12-4 | . | CASSFLDTQYF | TGTGCCAGCAGTTTCTTAGATACGCAGTATTTT
TRBD2 | TRBJ2-7 | TRBV12-5 | . | CASGLGYGAGGYEQYF | TGTGCTAGTGGTTTGGGGTATGGAGCGGGAGGGTACGAGCAGTACTTC
. | TRBJ2-7 | TRBV7-9 | . | CASSLGQLVSYEQYF | TGTGCCAGCAGCTTAGGACAGCTCGTCTCCTACGAGCAGTACTTC
. | TRBJ2-5 | TRBV4-1 | . | CASSQDTPGRQETQYF | TGCGCCAGCAGCCAAGATACCCCGGGTCGCCAAGAGACCCAGTACTTC
. | TRBJ1-4 | TRBV27 | . | CASSGQRAGGRGAEKLFF | TGTGCCAGCAGTGGTCAGAGGGCAGGTGGGCGTGGTGCTGAAAAACTGTTTTTT
TRBD2 | TRBJ2-1 | TRBV10-3 | . | CAIGSGGHNEQFF | TGTGCCATCGGGAGCGGGGGACACAATGAGCAGTTCTTC
. | TRBJ1-1 | TRBV5-4 | . | CASSLLQTTEAFF | TGTGCCAGCAGCTTATTACAGACGACTGAAGCTTTCTTT
. | TRBJ2-3 | TRBV11-2 | . | CASSPHGGLRPSDTQYF | TGTGCCAGCAGCCCCCACGGGGGGCTAAGACCGTCAGATACGCAGTATTTT
TRBD2 | TRBJ2-1 | TRBV5-4 | . | CASSWTSGYNEQFF | TGTGCCAGCAGCTGGACTAGCGGCTACAATGAGCAGTTCTTC